These 19 T cell receptor beta chains were sequenced from one sample in a study of cytomegalovirus exposure and HLA in healthy donors. The data were produced by immunoSEQ multiplex PCR, yet TCRdb's version contains in-frame clones alone and is incomplete. The sample includes over 200,000 clones, 90% of them seen just once. Input material: PBMCs. Receptors were obtained from a woman younger than 35 in good health and CMV-seronegative.

V and J are TRBV10-3 and TRBJ2-7; 7 bases are shared with TRBD1. J lost 0 bases, V lost 6 bases, and 11 bases had no gene match. This CDR3 is 16 amino acids long. Per the germline V gene, CDR1 is ENHRY and CDR2 is SYGVKD. The CDR3 DNA reads TGTGCCATCAGATATTCCCCGGGACAGAGCTCCTACGAGCAGTACTTC. Encoded protein: CAIRYSPGQSSYEQYF.

CDR3 loop: CASTQFEWEKLFF. Here the CDR3 DNA reads TGTGCCAGCACCCAATTTGAGTGGGAAAAACTGTTTTTT. J is TRBJ1-4 and V is TRBV6-1; D gene uncertain. This CDR3 contains 13 residues. The V end was cut by 7 bases, the J end by 8 bases, with 14 bases between. CDR1 is MNHNS, CDR2 SASEGT, per germline.

The chain is built from TRBV10-2 and TRBJ2-7; no clear D gene. The CDR3 covers 14 residues. CDR1 and CDR2 (germline): WSHSY, SAAADI. The germline V and J ends were trimmed by 2 bases and 2 bases, with 10 bases remaining between them. The CDR3 bases are TGCGCCAGCAGTGAGGGCTCTCTTACCTACGAGCAGTACTTC. This encodes CASSEGSLTYEQYF.

This sequence joins TRBV4-1 and TRBJ2-1, with unresolved D. Trimming removed 2 bases from V and 2 bases from J, with 10 bases in between. CDR1 is MGHRA, CDR2 YSYEKL, per germline. The CDR3 loop spans 15 amino acids. As DNA, the CDR3 is TGCGCCAGCAGCCAACTCCCCTTAGCCTACAATGAGCAGTTCTTC. Translated: CASSQLPLAYNEQFF.

The chain combines TRBV28 with TRBJ2-7; TRBD2 might be the D (5 bases). CDR1 MDHEN and CDR2 SYDVKM come from the germline V gene. CDR3 length: 13 residues. Trimming took 6 bases from V and 3 from J, leaving 12 bases between them. The CDR3 loop is CASSPAVGYEQYF. Here the CDR3 DNA reads TGTGCCAGCAGCCCAGCGGTGGGCTACGAGCAGTACTTC.

V usage is TRBV7-9 and J usage is TRBJ2-1; D may be TRBD2 (5 bases). The ends were cut back, 5 bases at V and 8 bases at J, with 22 bases in the middle. Germline CDR1 and CDR2: SEHNR and FQNEAQ (reference sequence). The CDR3 is 16 amino acids. CDR3 DNA sequence: TGTGCCAGCAGCCCCCTCGGCGGGCGCCACTGGGATGAGCAGTTCTTC. Amino acids: CASSPLGGRHWDEQFF.

V usage is TRBV20-1 and J usage is TRBJ2-3; the match to TRBD2 covers 8 bases. CDR1 and CDR2 (germline): DFQATT, SNEGSKA (reference sequence). CDR3 length equals 11 residues. Trimming took 6 bases from V and 6 from J; bases not matched to a gene: 2. DNA of the CDR3: TGCAGTGCCCAGCGGGGGGATACGCAGTATTTT. This codes for CSAQRGDTQYF.

The chain combines TRBV27 with TRBJ1-2; D not certain. The V gene's germline CDR1 is MNHEY and CDR2 SMNVEV (reference sequence). Trimming removed 5 bases from V and 2 bases from J, with 12 bases in between. The CDR3 runs 14 residues. The DNA for the CDR3 is TGTGCCAGCAGTCCAGCGGACGGGAACTATGGCTACACCTTC. The encoded protein is CASSPADGNYGYTF.

The chain joins TRBV7-9 to TRBJ2-5, with 8 bases that match TRBD1. Germline CDR1 and CDR2: SEHNR and FQNEAQ (reference sequence). The CDR3 length is 15 residues. Unmatched junction bases numbered 9, after V lost 2 bases and J lost 7 bases. CDR3 sequence: CASSLIQGASGTQYF. In DNA form, the CDR3 reads TGTGCCAGCAGCTTAATTCAGGGGGCCTCTGGGACCCAGTACTTC.

Only one count was recorded for this clone. The V gene is TRBV6-4, the J gene TRBJ1-6, with D maybe TRBD1 (6 bases). Germline-derived CDR1 and CDR2 are MRHNA and SNTAGT. Trimming shortened V by 4 bases and J by 9 bases, and 13 bases separated the two germline ends. The CDR3 sequence is 14 residues long. This chain's CDR3 is CASSANRVLSPLHF. The CDR3, as DNA: TGTGCCAGCAGTGCGAACAGGGTCCTTTCACCCCTCCACTTT.

This rearrangement joins TRBV5-4 to TRBJ2-7; TRBD2 matches at 8 bases. The CDR3 runs to 16 residues. Trimming cost V 3 bases and J 0 bases; bases outside gene matches: 8. Germline CDR1 is SGHNT and CDR2 is YYREEE (reference sequence). CDR3 protein: CASSSLSGASSYEQYF. CDR3 in DNA: TGTGCCAGCAGCTCTCTTAGCGGGGCCAGCTCCTACGAGCAGTACTTC.

The chain carries TRBV6-6 and TRBJ2-7; 11 nucleotides agree with TRBD1. V shed 2 bases, J shed 3 bases, and the junction held 3 bases outside the gene matches. Germline V lookup: CDR1 MNHNY, CDR2 SVGAGI (reference sequence). The CDR3 has 15 amino acids. This chain's CDR3 is CASSYPGTGGYEQYF. CDR3 in DNA: TGTGCCAGCAGTTACCCCGGGACAGGGGGCTACGAGCAGTACTTC.

The chain employs TRBV28 and TRBJ2-1; D is unresolved. In germline, CDR1 is MDHEN, CDR2 SYDVKM. The CDR3 sequence is 13 residues long. V lost 3 bases to trimming and J lost 1 base, with 4 bases between them. This chain's CDR3 is CASSLTSYNEQFF. For the CDR3, the DNA is TGTGCCAGCAGTTTGACTTCCTACAATGAGCAGTTCTTC.

V is TRBV7-9 and J is TRBJ1-6; 9 bases agree with TRBD1. The J segment lost 5 bases and the V segment lost 1 base, leaving 0 bases of the junction unmatched. This CDR3 comprises 15 residues. In germline, CDR1 is SEHNR, CDR2 FQNEAQ (reference sequence). The CDR3 sequence: CASSLGDRDNSPLHF. The CDR3 DNA is TGTGCCAGCAGCTTAGGGGACAGGGATAATTCACCCCTCCACTTT. Using reference TRBV7-9 and TRBJ1-6 for the parts outside the CDR3, the full variable domain is DTGVSQNPRHKITKRGQNVTFRCDPISEHNRLYWYRQTLGQGPEFLTYFQNEAQLEKSRLLSDRFSAERPKGSFSTLEIQRTEQGDSAMYLCASSLGDRDNSPLHFGNGTRLTVT.

The rearrangement links TRBV29-1 to TRBJ2-5; TRBD1 aligns across 8 bases. CDR3 size: 13 residues. CDR1 and CDR2 (germline): SQVTM, ANQGSEA. The V and J ends lost 7 bases and 5 bases, in that order; junction bases with no gene match: 9. DNA of the CDR3: TGCAGCGACCTACGGACAGGGACGGAGACCCAGTACTTC. Amino acids: CSDLRTGTETQYF.

A remark on this clone: At one of its ends the junction is not consistent with the germline gene, which may arise from a read error. The chain uses TRBV28 and TRBJ1-6; no firm D call. CDR3 length: 15 amino acids. CDR1 is MDHEN, CDR2 SYDVKM, per germline. The CDR3 sequence: CASGFGRFYNSPLHF. The CDR3, as DNA: TGTGCCAGCGGTTTCGGTAGATTCTATAATTCACCCCTCCACTTT.

This rearrangement joins TRBV2 to TRBJ2-3; a possible D gene is TRBD1 (6 bases). The CDR3 is 14 residues long. The V and J ends lost 8 bases and 2 bases respectively, with 14 bases between them. Looked up from germline, CDR1 is SNHLY and CDR2 is FYNNEI. CDR3 sequence (DNA): TGTGCCAGCCGCCGGGACACCTACACAGATACGCAGTATTTT. It is translated as CASRRDTYTDTQYF.

The chain employs TRBV4-1 and TRBJ2-7; TRBD2 agrees at 7 bases. The CDR3 runs to 15 residues. Germline loops: CDR1 MGHRA, CDR2 YSYEKL. The V gene end was trimmed by 4 bases and the J gene end by 2 bases; junction bases not matched to a gene: 8. In DNA form, the CDR3 reads TGCGCCAGCAGCCCTTCCAAAGGGACTACCTACGAGCAGTACTTC. It yields the protein CASSPSKGTTYEQYF.

This chain uses TRBV28 with TRBJ1-4; 9 bases align to TRBD1. The CDR3 is 17 residues long. The V gene end was trimmed by 5 bases and the J gene end by 7 bases; junction bases not matched to a gene: 14. Germline V gene data show CDR1 as MDHEN and CDR2 as SYDVKM. CDR3 in amino acids: CASSPPGQGAFREKLFF. The CDR3 DNA follows: TGTGCCAGCAGTCCCCCGGGACAGGGAGCCTTTCGTGAAAAACTGTTTTTT.